These 21 T cell receptor beta chains originate from one sample sequenced in a study of cytomegalovirus exposure and HLA in healthy donors. This PCR relied on a set of 60 Vbeta primers and 13 Jbeta primers. Assay used: immunoSEQ multiplex PCR; TCRdb lists only in-frame clones, some missing. This table has about 130,000 clones, 80% appearing once. Sequencing was performed on PBMCs. These receptor sequences come from a woman between 35 and 50 years old in good health and CMV-seronegative.

This clone has just one count. V gene TRBV29-1 combines with J gene TRBJ2-7, with D possibly TRBD1 on 6 matching bases. The V end was cut by 2 bases, the J end by 1 base, with 18 bases between. Germline CDR1 SQVTM, CDR2 ANQGSEA. This CDR3 region has 16 residues. The CDR3 protein is CSVEPAGEGHSYEQYF. CDR3 DNA sequence: TGCAGCGTTGAACCCGCAGGGGAAGGTCATTCCTACGAGCAGTACTTC.

The chain recombines TRBV28 with TRBJ2-2, with D perhaps matching TRBD2 (6 bases). The CDR3 spans 13 residues. Trimming pared 6 bases from V and 3 bases from J, leaving 8 bases between. Germline loops: CDR1 MDHEN, CDR2 SYDVKM. The CDR3 loop is CASSRLDTGELFF. DNA of the CDR3: TGTGCCAGCAGCCGACTAGACACCGGGGAGCTGTTTTTT.

This rearrangement joins TRBV7-2 to TRBJ2-5, with D uncertain. This CDR3 has 15 amino acids. Germline CDR1 SGHTA, CDR2 FQGNSA. V lost 0 bases, J lost 2 bases, and 10 bases lay in between. DNA for the CDR3: TGTGCCAGCAGCTTAGCTGGGCAGATACAAGAGACCCAGTACTTC. This encodes CASSLAGQIQETQYF. Looking up the rest from reference TRBV7-2 and TRBJ2-5 gives the full variable domain: GAGVSQSPSNKVTEKGKDVELRCDPISGHTALYWYRQSLGQGLEFLIYFQGNSAPDKSGLPSDRFSAERTGGSVSTLTIQRTQQEDSAVYLCASSLAGQIQETQYFGPGTRLLVL.

V usage is TRBV7-9 and J usage is TRBJ1-1, with 8 bases lining up with TRBD1. This CDR3 is 15 amino acids long. Germline lookup yields CDR1 SEHNR and CDR2 FQNEAQ (reference sequence). V was clipped by 4 bases and J by 7 bases; unmatched bases: 11. The DNA for the CDR3 is TGTGCCAGCAGCTACGCCGGACAGGGCACCTATGAAGCTTTCTTT. It encodes CASSYAGQGTYEAFF.

The sample holds a few counts of this clone. The V gene is TRBV19, the J gene TRBJ1-4, with 7 bases fitting TRBD1. This CDR3 has 15 amino acids. The trim removed 4 bases at V and 7 bases at J, leaving 9 bases unmatched. Germline CDR1 is LNHDA and CDR2 is SQIVND (reference sequence). The CDR3 nucleotides are TGTGCCAGTAGTACGCCGACAGGGAGGACTGAAAAACTGTTTTTT. Translation gives CASSTPTGRTEKLFF.

The chain links TRBV5-6 to TRBJ1-2; tentatively, D is TRBD1 (5 bases). Germline CDR1 SGHDT, CDR2 YYEEEE. The CDR3 runs 14 residues. Trimming cost V 0 bases and J 5 bases, with 11 bases left between them. The CDR3 sequence is CASSLEGLMYGYTF. CDR3 DNA: TGTGCCAGCAGCTTGGAGGGACTGATGTATGGCTACACCTTC.

This clone was counted only a few times. The chain combines TRBV5-4 with TRBJ1-2; 8 bases are a match to TRBD1. Germline V gives CDR1 SGHNT, CDR2 YYREEE (reference sequence). This CDR3 is 12 amino acids long. The ends lost 3 bases at V and 8 bases at J; junction bases unmatched: 3. The CDR3 DNA follows: TGTGCCAGCAGCTCACGGGACAGGGGCTACACCTTC. This translates into CASSSRDRGYTF.

The rearrangement links TRBV4-2 to TRBJ2-3; tentatively, D is TRBD1 (5 bases). The CDR3 extends over 13 amino acids. The V end was cut by 1 base, the J end by 4 bases, with 6 bases between. The germline V gene has CDR1 LGHNA and CDR2 YNFKEQ. The CDR3 here is CASSQVGADTQYF. The CDR3 DNA sequence: TGTGCCAGCAGCCAAGTAGGGGCAGATACGCAGTATTTT.

This chain joins TRBV7-3 and TRBJ2-1; TRBD2 aligns across 10 bases. The CDR3 runs 15 residues. J lost 2 bases, V lost 5 bases, and 3 bases had no gene match. Germline assignment: CDR1 SGHTA and CDR2 FQGTGA. CDR3 loop: CASSPGLAAYNEQFF. The CDR3 nucleotides are TGTGCCAGCAGCCCAGGACTAGCGGCCTACAATGAGCAGTTCTTC.

V usage is TRBV7-2 and J usage is TRBJ1-1, with TRBD1 identical over 7 bases. Trimming cost V 5 bases and J 13 bases; bases outside gene matches: 7. The germline V gene encodes CDR1 SGHTA and CDR2 FQGNSA. The CDR3 is 11 amino acids. CDR3 protein: CASSPRDSIFF. CDR3 DNA sequence: TGTGCCAGCAGCCCTCGGGACAGCATTTTCTTT.

J is TRBJ1-1 and V is TRBV2; no clear D gene. V shed 5 bases and J shed 0 bases, with 10 bases lying between them. The CDR3 loop spans 14 amino acids. The germline V gene encodes CDR1 SNHLY and CDR2 FYNNEI. For the CDR3, the DNA is TGTGCCAGCAGTATCTCAGGTATGAACACTGAAGCTTTCTTT. It yields the protein CASSISGMNTEAFF.

The V gene is TRBV18, the J gene TRBJ2-6; 14 nucleotides agree with TRBD2. Trimming at V came to 3 bases and at J to 6 bases, leaving 7 bases not matched to a gene. This CDR3 has 18 amino acids. Germline V gene data show CDR1 as KGHSH and CDR2 as LQKENI. For the CDR3, the DNA is TGTGCCAGCTCACCCTGGACTAGCGGGAGGTCCCAGGCCAACGTCCTGACTTTC. Translation gives CASSPWTSGRSQANVLTF.

The CDR3 DNA reads as TGTGCCAGCAGCTTATTTAGGGGTGGCAATTCACCCCTCCACTTT. This encodes CASSLFRGGNSPLHF. This chain uses TRBV7-2 with TRBJ1-6; tentative D call: TRBD1 (5 bases). Trimming took 2 bases from V and 7 from J, leaving 12 bases between them. The CDR3 consists of 15 residues. CDR1 and CDR2 from the germline V gene are SGHTA and FQGNSA.

This rearrangement joins TRBV19 to TRBJ1-6, with 9 bases that match TRBD1. This CDR3 has 14 amino acids. Germline lookup yields CDR1 LNHDA and CDR2 SQIVND (reference sequence). V lost 6 bases, J lost 7 bases, and 4 bases stayed unmatched. As DNA, the CDR3 is TGTGCCAGTAGAGAACAGGGGGCAAATTCACCCCTCCACTTT. Encoded protein: CASREQGANSPLHF.

The chain employs TRBV7-2 and TRBJ2-7; 10 bases agree with TRBD2. The CDR3 is made up of 19 amino acids. The germline V gene encodes CDR1 SGHTA and CDR2 FQGNSA. V trimming: 3 bases; J trimming: 0 bases; junction bases outside the gene matches: 14. The CDR3: CASSFTGLAGASGSYEQYF. CDR3 DNA sequence: TGTGCCAGCAGCTTCACGGGTCTAGCGGGAGCATCGGGCTCCTACGAGCAGTACTTC.

The V gene is TRBV28, the J gene TRBJ2-5, with 10 bases fitting TRBD2. Germline V gives CDR1 MDHEN, CDR2 SYDVKM. V shed 1 base, J shed 0 bases, and the junction held 5 bases outside the gene matches. The CDR3 sequence is 17 residues long. The chain's CDR3 is CASSLSGTSAYQETQYF. Written as DNA, the CDR3 is TGTGCCAGCAGTTTATCCGGGACTAGCGCGTACCAAGAGACCCAGTACTTC.

The DNA of the CDR3 is TGCGCCAGCAGCTGGGGGCAGAGGGACGAGCAGTACTTC. Amino acids: CASSWGQRDEQYF. The chain uses TRBV5-1 and TRBJ2-7; perhaps TRBD1 as D (6 bases). Trimming took 3 bases from V and 5 from J, leaving 12 bases between them. CDR3 length: 13 residues. Germline CDR1 SGHRS, CDR2 YFSETQ.

V gene TRBV28 combines with J gene TRBJ2-3; 10 nucleotides match TRBD2. The CDR3 contains 15 residues. The V segment lost 4 bases and the J segment 6 bases; nucleotides outside the gene matches: 7. Germline lookup yields CDR1 MDHEN and CDR2 SYDVKM. CDR3 DNA sequence: TGTGCCAGCAGTTCACTAGCGGGGAAGGGTGATACGCAGTATTTT. It is translated as CASSSLAGKGDTQYF.

The chain couples TRBV11-3 to TRBJ1-2; 7 bases fit TRBD1. CDR1 and CDR2 (germline): SGHNT, YENEEA. Unmatched junction bases numbered 8, after V lost 4 bases and J lost 6 bases. The CDR3 is 14 amino acids. The CDR3 sequence: CASSSRTGINGYTF. CDR3 nucleotides: TGTGCCAGCAGCTCTAGGACAGGTATTAATGGCTACACCTTC.

A few counts support this clone. The chain is built from TRBV15 and TRBJ2-2; D may be TRBD1 (6 bases). V gave up 9 bases and J gave up 8 bases, with 13 bases separating them. CDR1 and CDR2 from the germline V gene are LNHNV and YYDKDF (reference sequence). The length of the CDR3 is 12 residues. The CDR3 DNA reads as TGTGCCACTGGGGGCGGGCCTGGGGAGCTGTTTTTT. This gives the protein CATGGGPGELFF.

Points on this clone: The germline gene is not matched at one end of the junction; a read error may be the cause. The rearrangement links TRBV7-7 to TRBJ2-7; maybe TRBD1 (6 bases). Looked up from germline, CDR1 is SSHAT and CDR2 is FNYEAQ (reference sequence). The CDR3 is 15 amino acids. The CDR3 is CASSLAGTPPYEQYF. The CDR3 coding sequence is TGTGCTAGCAGCTTGGCCGGGACACCCCCCTACGAGCAGTACTTC.